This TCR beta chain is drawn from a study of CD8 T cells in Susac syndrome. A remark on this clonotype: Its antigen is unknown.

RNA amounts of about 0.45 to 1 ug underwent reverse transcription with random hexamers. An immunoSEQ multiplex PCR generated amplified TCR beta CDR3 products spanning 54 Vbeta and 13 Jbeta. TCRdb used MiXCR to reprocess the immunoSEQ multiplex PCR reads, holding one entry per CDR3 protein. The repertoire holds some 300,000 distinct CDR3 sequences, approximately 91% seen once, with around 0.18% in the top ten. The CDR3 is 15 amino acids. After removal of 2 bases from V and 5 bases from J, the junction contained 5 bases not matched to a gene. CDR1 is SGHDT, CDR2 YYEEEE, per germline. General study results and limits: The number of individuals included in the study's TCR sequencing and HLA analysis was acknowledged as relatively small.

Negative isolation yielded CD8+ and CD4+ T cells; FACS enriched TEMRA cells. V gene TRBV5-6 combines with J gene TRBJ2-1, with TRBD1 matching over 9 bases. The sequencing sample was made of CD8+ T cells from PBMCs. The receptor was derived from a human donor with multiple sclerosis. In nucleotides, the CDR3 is TGTGCCAGCAGCTTACAGGGGGCTTGGGACAATGAGCAGTTCTTC. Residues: CASSLQGAWDNEQFF.